A single sample gave rise to the 11 T cell receptor beta chains below, sequenced in a study of blood T cell repertoires in COVID-19. TCRdb keeps only in-frame clones here, not all; method: immunoSEQ multiplex PCR. This sample has 250,000 or so clones, with around 88% found just once. The source material was peripheral blood. The receptors stem from a woman aged 25 to 39 with COVID-19, enrolled during active disease.

This chain joins TRBV4-3 and TRBJ1-5, with D unresolved. Between the trimmed V and J ends, which lost 0 bases and 4 bases, there was a span of 7 bases. This CDR3 has 14 amino acids. Looked up from germline, CDR1 is LGHNA and CDR2 is YSLEER. This chain's CDR3 is CASSQEARNQPQHF. The CDR3 coding sequence is TGCGCCAGCAGCCAAGAAGCCAGGAATCAGCCCCAGCATTTT.

V gene TRBV19 combines with J gene TRBJ2-5; TRBD2 matches 7 bases. Trimming removed 5 bases from V and 2 bases from J; junction bases left unmatched: 8. This CDR3 has 15 amino acids. Per germline, CDR1 LNHDA and CDR2 SQIVND (reference sequence). The CDR3: CASSSRMGGQETQYF. In DNA form, the CDR3 reads TGTGCCAGTAGTTCCCGGATGGGGGGGCAAGAGACCCAGTACTTC.

The chain couples TRBV24-1 to TRBJ2-2, with a possible D match to TRBD1 (6 bases). Trimming cost V 3 bases and J 0 bases, with 13 bases left between them. The CDR3 totals 17 residues. The V gene's germline CDR1 is KGHDR and CDR2 SFDVKD. CDR3 protein: CATSDLDSPANTGELFF. The CDR3 DNA reads as TGTGCCACCAGTGATCTGGACAGTCCCGCGAACACCGGGGAGCTGTTTTTT.

The V and J genes are TRBV19 and TRBJ2-1; 10 bases match TRBD1. The CDR3 spans 17 residues. V lost 5 bases to trimming and J lost 2 bases; unmatched junction nucleotides: 9. From germline, CDR1 is LNHDA and CDR2 SQIVND (reference sequence). CDR3 region: CASSPGQGIVAYNEQFF. The DNA of the CDR3 is TGTGCCAGTAGTCCGGGACAGGGGATAGTCGCCTACAATGAGCAGTTCTTC.

The chain links TRBV28 to TRBJ2-6; 10 nucleotides agree with TRBD2. The CDR3 runs to 17 residues. The germline V gene encodes CDR1 MDHEN and CDR2 SYDVKM. Germline trimming cut 5 bases from V and 2 bases from J; bases unmatched to any gene: 6. This CDR3 reads CASSTLAGVAGANVLTF. Written as DNA, the CDR3 is TGTGCCAGCAGTACCCTAGCGGGGGTTGCTGGGGCCAACGTCCTGACTTTC.

The V gene is TRBV27, the J gene TRBJ2-1, with D hard to call. The V end was cut by 5 bases, the J end by 9 bases, with 11 bases between. The CDR3 is 12 residues long. Germline CDR1 MNHEY, CDR2 SMNVEV (reference sequence). The CDR3 region is CASSPLGAEQFF. The CDR3, as DNA: TGTGCCAGCAGTCCCCTCGGTGCTGAGCAGTTCTTC.

The genes are TRBV2 and TRBJ1-4; TRBD1 agrees at 7 bases. V trimming: 6 bases; J trimming: 3 bases; junction bases outside the gene matches: 7. This CDR3 contains 15 residues. Per germline, CDR1 SNHLY and CDR2 FYNNEI. CDR3 in DNA: TGTGCCAGCAGGGAGGGACAGAGCTCTAATGAAAAACTGTTTTTT. Residues: CASREGQSSNEKLFF.

CDR3 bases: TGTGCCAGCAGTTTATCAGGGGGCACTGAAGCTTTCTTT. Residues: CASSLSGGTEAFF. The chain employs TRBV28 and TRBJ1-1, with TRBD1 matching over 7 bases. This CDR3 has 13 residues. Germline CDR1 MDHEN, CDR2 SYDVKM. The V segment lost 1 base and the J segment 4 bases; nucleotides outside the gene matches: 0.

The chain carries TRBV5-3 and TRBJ2-4, with 10 bases matching TRBD1. TRBV5-3 falls under the ORF class, with uncertain function. This CDR3 comprises 18 residues. V lost 1 base and J lost 1; bases outside the gene matches: 8. In DNA form, the CDR3 reads TGTGCCAGAAGCTTGAATTCTGGGGGACAGGGGGCCAAAAACATTCAGTACTTC. It translates to CARSLNSGGQGAKNIQYF.

This sequence joins TRBV6-2 or TRBV6-3 and TRBJ1-5; D is undetermined. With 6 bases removed from V and 5 bases from J, the gap between germline ends came to 14 bases. The CDR3 covers 14 residues. Germline loops: CDR1 MNHEY, CDR2 SVGEGT. The DNA of the CDR3 is TGTGCCAGCAGCGAGGCCCAAGAAGATCAGCCCCAGCATTTT. Translated: CASSEAQEDQPQHF.

The rearrangement uses TRBV5-1 and TRBJ1-1; 9 positions match TRBD1. CDR3 length: 16 amino acids. Per the germline V gene, CDR1 is SGHRS and CDR2 is YFSETQ. The ends lost 3 bases at V and 7 bases at J; junction bases unmatched: 13. Here the CDR3 DNA reads TGCGCCAGCAGCTCTTCCGGGACAGGGCACTTGGGTGAAGCTTTCTTT. This encodes CASSSSGTGHLGEAFF.